The source of this TCR beta chain is a study of blood T cells in healthy people across ages. Across the whole study: Template switching caught about one barcoded beta molecule for each two T cells.

Then a second PCR, running roughly 7 to 11 cycles, was carried out with a sample-barcoded 5' primer and a J-beta primer mix. TCRdb fed the 5' RACE reads into MiXCR, producing one record per CDR3 protein. The table records about 1.7 million distinct CDR3 sequences, 25% to 30% of them present only once. Trimming stripped 4 bases from V and 9 bases from J, with 14 bases between. This CDR3 is 14 amino acids long. Germline V lookup: CDR1 SGHRS, CDR2 YFSETQ. The J gene is TRBJ1-6, the V gene TRBV5-1; TRBD1 might be the D (5 bases). Source material: blood. This sequence originates from a woman aged 30 to 39 in good health. CDR3 amino acids: CASSGGRSSSPLHF. The CDR3 region has the DNA TGCGCCAGCAGCGGGGGGAGGAGTAGTTCACCCCTCCACTTT.